The TCR beta chain described here comes from a study of blood T cell repertoires in COVID-19. Study context: Italy, Spain and the United States were the sources of the convalescent and acute COVID-19 samples. T cells, B-cell-depleted T cells, or PBMCs supplied cDNA or gDNA.

V lost 6 bases to trimming and J lost 0 bases, with 11 bases between them. Germline CDR1 is MNHNY and CDR2 is SVGAGI (reference sequence). The CDR3 contains 15 residues. In the authors' workflow: Reference gene primer amplification gave nucleated cell count estimates. Assay used: immunoSEQ multiplex PCR; TCRdb lists only in-frame clones, some missing. The V and J calls and clone size are taken from that table; D and trimming were inferred from the DNA. The data contain 250,000 to 350,000 clones, roughly 90% of them singletons. The specimen was peripheral blood. This sequence joins TRBV6-6 and TRBJ1-4; D is ambiguous. The origin of this receptor is a woman between 45 and 60 years old with active or convalescent COVID-19. The CDR3 reads CASRSHRSTNEKLFF. The CDR3 DNA sequence: TGTGCCAGCAGGAGTCACAGATCAACTAATGAAAAACTGTTTTTT.